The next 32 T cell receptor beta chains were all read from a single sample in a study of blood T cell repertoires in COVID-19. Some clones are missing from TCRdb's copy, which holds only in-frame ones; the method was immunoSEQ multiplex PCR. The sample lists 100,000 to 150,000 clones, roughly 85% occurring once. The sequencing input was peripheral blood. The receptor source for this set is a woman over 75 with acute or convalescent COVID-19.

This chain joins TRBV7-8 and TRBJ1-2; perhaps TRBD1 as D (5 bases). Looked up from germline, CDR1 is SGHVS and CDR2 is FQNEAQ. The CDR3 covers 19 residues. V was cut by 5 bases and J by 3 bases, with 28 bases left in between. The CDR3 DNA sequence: TGTGCCAGCAGCCTTGGCCTTTTTGGGGAGGGGCGGGACGACTATGGCTACACCTTC. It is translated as CASSLGLFGEGRDDYGYTF.

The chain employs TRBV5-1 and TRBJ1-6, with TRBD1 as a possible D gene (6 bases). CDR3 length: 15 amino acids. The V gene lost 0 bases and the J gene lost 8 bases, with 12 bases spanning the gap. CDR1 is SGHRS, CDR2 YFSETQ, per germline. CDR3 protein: CASSLVGAKDSPLHF. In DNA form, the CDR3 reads TGCGCCAGCAGCTTGGTGGGGGCTAAGGATTCACCCCTCCACTTT.

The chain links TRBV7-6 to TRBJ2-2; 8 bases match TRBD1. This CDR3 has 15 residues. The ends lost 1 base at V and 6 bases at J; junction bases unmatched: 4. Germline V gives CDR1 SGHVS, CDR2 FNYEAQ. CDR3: CASSLGSQGAGELFF. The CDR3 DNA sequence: TGTGCCAGCAGCTTAGGGTCACAGGGGGCCGGGGAGCTGTTTTTT.

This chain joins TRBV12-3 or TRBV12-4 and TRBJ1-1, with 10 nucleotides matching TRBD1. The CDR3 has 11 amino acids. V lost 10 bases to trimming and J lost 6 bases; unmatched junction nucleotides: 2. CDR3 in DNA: TGTGCCACGGGACAGGGGCCTGAAGCTTTCTTT. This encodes CATGQGPEAFF.

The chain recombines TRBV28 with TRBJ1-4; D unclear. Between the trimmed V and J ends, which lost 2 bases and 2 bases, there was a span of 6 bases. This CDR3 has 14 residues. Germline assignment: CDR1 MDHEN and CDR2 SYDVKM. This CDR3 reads CASSLLRTNEKLFF. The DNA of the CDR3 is TGTGCCAGCAGTTTACTGCGCACTAATGAAAAACTGTTTTTT.

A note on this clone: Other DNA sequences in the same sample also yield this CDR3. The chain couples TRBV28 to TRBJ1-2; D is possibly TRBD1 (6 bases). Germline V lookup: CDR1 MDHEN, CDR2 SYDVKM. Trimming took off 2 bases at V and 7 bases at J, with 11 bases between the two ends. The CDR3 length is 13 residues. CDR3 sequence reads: CASSLVQGGGYTF. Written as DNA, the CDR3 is TGTGCCAGCAGTTTAGTACAGGGTGGTGGCTACACCTTC.

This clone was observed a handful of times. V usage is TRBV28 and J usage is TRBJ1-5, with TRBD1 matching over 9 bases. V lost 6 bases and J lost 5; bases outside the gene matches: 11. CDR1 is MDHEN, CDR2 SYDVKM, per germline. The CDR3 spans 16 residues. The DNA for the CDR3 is TGTGCCAGCAGCCCTGGGGACAGGGTCGGGGATCAGCCCCAGCATTTT. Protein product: CASSPGDRVGDQPQHF.

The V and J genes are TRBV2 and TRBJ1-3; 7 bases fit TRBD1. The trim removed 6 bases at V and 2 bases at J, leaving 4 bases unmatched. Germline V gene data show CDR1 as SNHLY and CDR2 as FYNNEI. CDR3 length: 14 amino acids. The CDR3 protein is CASRGTAPGNTIYF. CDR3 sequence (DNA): TGTGCCAGCAGGGGGACAGCCCCTGGAAACACCATATATTTT.

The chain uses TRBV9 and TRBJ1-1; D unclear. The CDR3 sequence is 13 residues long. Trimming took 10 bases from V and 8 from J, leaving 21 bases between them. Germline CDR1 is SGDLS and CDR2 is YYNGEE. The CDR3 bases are TGTGCCTCGCGTCGGGTGTCAGCACCCGAAGCTTTCTTT. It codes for CASRRVSAPEAFF.

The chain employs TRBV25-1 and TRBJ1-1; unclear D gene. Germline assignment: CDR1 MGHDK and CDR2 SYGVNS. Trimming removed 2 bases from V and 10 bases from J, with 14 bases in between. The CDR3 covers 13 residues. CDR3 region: CASSERKSQVAFF. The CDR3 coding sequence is TGTGCCAGCAGTGAACGGAAGAGCCAGGTAGCTTTCTTT.

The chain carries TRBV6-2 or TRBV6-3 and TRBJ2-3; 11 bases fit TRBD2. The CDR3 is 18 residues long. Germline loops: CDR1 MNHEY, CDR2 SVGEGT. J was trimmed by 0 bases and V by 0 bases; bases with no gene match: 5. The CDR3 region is CASSYSKTSGGSTDTQYF. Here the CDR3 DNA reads TGTGCCAGCAGTTACTCCAAAACTAGCGGGGGAAGCACAGATACGCAGTATTTT.

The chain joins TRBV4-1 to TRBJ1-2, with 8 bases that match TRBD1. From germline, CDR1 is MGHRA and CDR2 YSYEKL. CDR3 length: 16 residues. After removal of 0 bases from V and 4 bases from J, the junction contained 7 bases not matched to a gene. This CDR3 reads CASSQDRAQGGYGYTF. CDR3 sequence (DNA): TGCGCCAGCAGCCAAGATCGGGCACAGGGGGGCTATGGCTACACCTTC.

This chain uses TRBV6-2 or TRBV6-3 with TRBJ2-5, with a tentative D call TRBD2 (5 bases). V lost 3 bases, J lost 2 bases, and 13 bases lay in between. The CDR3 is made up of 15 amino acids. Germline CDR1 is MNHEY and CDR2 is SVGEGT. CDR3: CASSYQRLQQETQYF. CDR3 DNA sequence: TGTGCCAGCAGTTATCAGAGACTACAGCAAGAGACCCAGTACTTC.

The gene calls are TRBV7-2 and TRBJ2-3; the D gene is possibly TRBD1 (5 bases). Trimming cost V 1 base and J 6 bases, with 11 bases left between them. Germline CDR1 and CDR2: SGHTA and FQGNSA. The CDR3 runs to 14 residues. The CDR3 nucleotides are TGTGCCAGCAGCTTAGAGGTAGGGGCGGATACGCAGTATTTT. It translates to CASSLEVGADTQYF.

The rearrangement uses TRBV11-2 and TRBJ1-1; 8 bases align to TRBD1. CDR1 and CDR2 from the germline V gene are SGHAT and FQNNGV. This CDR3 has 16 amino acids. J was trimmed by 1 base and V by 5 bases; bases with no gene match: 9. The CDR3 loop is CASSPREGTGNTEAFF. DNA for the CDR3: TGTGCCAGCAGCCCCCGCGAGGGGACAGGGAACACTGAAGCTTTCTTT.

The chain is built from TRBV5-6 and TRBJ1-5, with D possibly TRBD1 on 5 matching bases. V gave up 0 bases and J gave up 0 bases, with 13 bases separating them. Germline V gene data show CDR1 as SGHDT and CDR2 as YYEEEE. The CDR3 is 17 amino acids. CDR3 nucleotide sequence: TGTGCCAGCAGCTTGGGACAGAACCAATATAGCAATCAGCCCCAGCATTTT. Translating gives CASSLGQNQYSNQPQHF.

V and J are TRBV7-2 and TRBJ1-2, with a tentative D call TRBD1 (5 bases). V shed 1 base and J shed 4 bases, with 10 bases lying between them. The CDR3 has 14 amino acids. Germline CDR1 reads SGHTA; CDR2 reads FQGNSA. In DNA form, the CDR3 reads TGTGCCAGCAGCTTAGTCGGGGGGATCTATGGCTACACCTTC. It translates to CASSLVGGIYGYTF.

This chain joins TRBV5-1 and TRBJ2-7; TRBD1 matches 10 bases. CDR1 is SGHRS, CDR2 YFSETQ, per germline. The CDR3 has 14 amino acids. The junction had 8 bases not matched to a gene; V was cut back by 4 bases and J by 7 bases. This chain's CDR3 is CASSRGTGVGEQYF. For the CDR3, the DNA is TGCGCCAGCAGCAGAGGGACAGGGGTGGGAGAGCAGTACTTC.

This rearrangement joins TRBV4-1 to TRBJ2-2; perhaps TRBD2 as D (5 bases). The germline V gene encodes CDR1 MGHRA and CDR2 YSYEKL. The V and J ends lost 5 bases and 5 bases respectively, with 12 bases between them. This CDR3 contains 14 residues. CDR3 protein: CASSNRPGTGELFF. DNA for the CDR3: TGCGCCAGCAGCAATCGTCCGGGGACCGGGGAGCTGTTTTTT.

The CDR3 spells CASSWEIQETQYF. The DNA of the CDR3 is TGTGCCAGCAGTTGGGAGATACAAGAGACCCAGTACTTC. The J gene is TRBJ2-5, the V gene TRBV6-2 or TRBV6-3; D perhaps matches TRBD2 (5 bases). V lost 4 bases and J lost 2, with 8 bases in between. Germline lookup yields CDR1 MNHEY and CDR2 SVGEGT. CDR3 length equals 13 residues.

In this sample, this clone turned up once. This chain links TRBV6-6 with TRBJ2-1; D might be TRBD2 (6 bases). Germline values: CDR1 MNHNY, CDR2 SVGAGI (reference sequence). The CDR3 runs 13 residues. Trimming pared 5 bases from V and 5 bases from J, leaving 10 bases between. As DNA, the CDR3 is TGTGCCAGCAGTCTGACTAGAAACAATGAGCAGTTCTTC. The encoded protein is CASSLTRNNEQFF.

The CDR3 DNA follows: TGTGCCAGCAGCCGTTCAGGGGACGAGACCCAGTACTTC. Translated, it gives CASSRSGDETQYF. The chain combines TRBV11-2 with TRBJ2-5, with D perhaps TRBD1 (6 bases). Trimming pared 5 bases from V and 5 bases from J, leaving 12 bases between. This CDR3 has 13 amino acids. The germline gives CDR1 SGHAT, CDR2 FQNNGV.

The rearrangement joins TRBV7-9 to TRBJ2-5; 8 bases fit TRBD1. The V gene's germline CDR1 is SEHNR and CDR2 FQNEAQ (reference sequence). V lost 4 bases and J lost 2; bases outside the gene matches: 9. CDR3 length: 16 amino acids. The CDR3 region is CASSSGPRGPQETQYF. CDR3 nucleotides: TGTGCCAGCAGCTCCGGCCCCAGGGGGCCACAAGAGACCCAGTACTTC.

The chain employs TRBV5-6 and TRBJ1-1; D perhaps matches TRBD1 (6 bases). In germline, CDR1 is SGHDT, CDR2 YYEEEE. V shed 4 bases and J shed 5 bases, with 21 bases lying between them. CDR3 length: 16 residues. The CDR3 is CASSRGGFGFGTEAFF. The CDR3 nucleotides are TGTGCCAGCAGCCGAGGGGGTTTCGGATTCGGGACTGAAGCTTTCTTT.

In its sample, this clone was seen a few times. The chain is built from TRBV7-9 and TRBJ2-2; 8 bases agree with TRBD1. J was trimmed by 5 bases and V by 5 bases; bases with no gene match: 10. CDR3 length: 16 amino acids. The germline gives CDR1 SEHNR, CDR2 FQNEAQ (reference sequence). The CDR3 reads CASSHRQGTLTGELFF. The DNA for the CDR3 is TGTGCCAGCAGCCACCGACAGGGGACCTTGACCGGGGAGCTGTTTTTT.

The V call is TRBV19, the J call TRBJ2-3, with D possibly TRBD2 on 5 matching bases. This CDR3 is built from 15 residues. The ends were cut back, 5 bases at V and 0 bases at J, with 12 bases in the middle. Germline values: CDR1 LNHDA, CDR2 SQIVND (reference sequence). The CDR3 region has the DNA TGTGCCAGTAGTGTTAGCGTGGTTAGCACAGATACGCAGTATTTT. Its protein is CASSVSVVSTDTQYF.

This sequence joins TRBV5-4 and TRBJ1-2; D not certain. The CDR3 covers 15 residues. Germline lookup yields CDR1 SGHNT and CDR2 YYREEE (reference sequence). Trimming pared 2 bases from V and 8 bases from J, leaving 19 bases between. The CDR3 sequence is CASSLAGGGPGGYTF. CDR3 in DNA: TGTGCCAGCAGCTTAGCTGGAGGTGGCCCGGGGGGCTACACCTTC.

In DNA, the CDR3 is TGTGCCAGCAGCCAAGATCCGGCCTCCGGGACAGGGGCCTACGAGCAGTACTTC. Encoded protein: CASSQDPASGTGAYEQYF. The V and J genes are TRBV3-1 (or the pseudogene TRBV3-2) and TRBJ2-7; 10 positions match TRBD1. With 0 bases clipped from V and 2 bases from J, the junction kept 10 bases outside the gene matches. This CDR3 has 18 residues. Germline V gene sequence: CDR1 LGHDT, CDR2 YNNKEL (reference sequence).

CDR3 DNA sequence: TGTGCCAGCACCCTGGGGGGGAGGAACACTGAAGCTTTCTTT. It yields the protein CASTLGGRNTEAFF. This sequence joins TRBV28 and TRBJ1-1; possibly TRBD1 for D (5 bases). The V gene's germline CDR1 is MDHEN and CDR2 SYDVKM. Trimming removed 7 bases at V and 1 base at J, with 13 bases between. There are 14 residues in the CDR3.

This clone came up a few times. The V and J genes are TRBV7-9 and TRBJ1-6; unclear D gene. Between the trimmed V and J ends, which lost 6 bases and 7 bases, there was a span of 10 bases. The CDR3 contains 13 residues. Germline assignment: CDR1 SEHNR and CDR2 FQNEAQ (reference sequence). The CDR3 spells CASSGRENSPLHF. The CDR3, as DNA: TGTGCCAGCAGTGGGAGGGAAAATTCACCCCTCCACTTT.

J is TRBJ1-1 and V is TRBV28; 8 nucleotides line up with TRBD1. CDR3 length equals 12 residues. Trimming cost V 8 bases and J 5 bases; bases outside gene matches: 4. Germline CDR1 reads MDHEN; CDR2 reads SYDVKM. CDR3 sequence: CASLYRGTEAFF. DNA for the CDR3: TGTGCCAGCCTTTACAGGGGGACTGAAGCTTTCTTT.

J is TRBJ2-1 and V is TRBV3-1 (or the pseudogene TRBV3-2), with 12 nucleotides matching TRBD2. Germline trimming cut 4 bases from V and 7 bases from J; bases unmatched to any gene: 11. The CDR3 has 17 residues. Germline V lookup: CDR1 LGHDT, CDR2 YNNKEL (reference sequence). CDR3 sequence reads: CASSLRRLAGGLNEQFF. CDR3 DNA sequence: TGTGCCAGCAGCCTCCGTCGGCTAGCGGGGGGGCTAAATGAGCAGTTCTTC.